A selection of T cell receptor beta chains follows, all from one sample in a study of T cells in Graves' hyperthyroidism and ophthalmopathy. TCRdb re-derived calls from the multiplex PCR reads in MiXCR, one entry per CDR3 protein. The data contain just under 750,000 distinct CDR3 sequences, 35% of them seen just once; the ten biggest clones take up about a third. Sequenced: blood. The receptors derive from a woman aged 35 to 49 with Graves' hyperthyroidism. The CDR3 runs from the conserved cysteine through the conserved F or W. D genes are given only for firm matches. Clone size appears in some rows only: once, few, many, or a class for an expanded clone.

d_call,v_call,j_call,clone_size,cdr3_nt,cdr3_aa
TRBD2,TRBV11-2,TRBJ2-7,few,TGTGCCAGCAGCTTAGAAGGGACTAGCGGGAGTAACGAGCAGTACTTC,CASSLEGTSGSNEQYF
TRBD1,TRBV5-4,TRBJ2-2,-,TGTGCCAGCAGCTTGAAAGGGGGCGGCGGGGAGCTGTTTTTT,CASSLKGGGGELFF
-,TRBV25-1,TRBJ1-1,many,TGTGCCAGCAAAGGAGGCACTGAAGCTTTCTTT,CASKGGTEAFF
TRBD1,TRBV20-1,TRBJ1-2,few,TGCAGTGCTCAAATAGGGGGGACAGGAGGAGGCTACACCTTC,CSAQIGGTGGGYTF
-,TRBV7-9,TRBJ1-5,many,TGTGCCAGCAGCTTCGGATATAGCAATCAGCCCCAGCATTTT,CASSFGYSNQPQHF
TRBD1,TRBV6-6,TRBJ2-7,many,TGTGCCAGCAGGGGACAGCCCTACGAGCAGTACTTC,CASRGQPYEQYF
-,TRBV29-1,TRBJ2-5,-,TGCAGCGTTGGGGGGACTTTTGGGACCCAGTACTTC,CSVGGTFGTQYF
TRBD2,TRBV9,TRBJ2-7,-,TGTGCCAGCAGCGTAGATAGCGGGAGTTCTCGCGAGCAGTACTTC,CASSVDSGSSREQYF
TRBD2,TRBV20-1,TRBJ2-5,many,TGCAGTGCTAGTGAGCGGGGAACCCAAGAGACCCAGTACTTC,CSASERGTQETQYF
-,TRBV20-1,TRBJ2-3,-,TGCAGTGCTAGGGGCAGCCTAGATACGCAGTATTTT,CSARGSLDTQYF
-,TRBV19,TRBJ2-5,-,TGTACCAGTAGTACCCAGGAACAAGAGACCCAGTACTTC,CTSSTQEQETQYF
-,TRBV19,TRBJ1-1,few,TGTGCCACTTCGAGGGGATTGGAGGCTTTCTTT,CATSRGLEAFF
TRBD1,TRBV15,TRBJ1-5,-,TGTGCCACCAGCAGAGCCGGGACAGGGGTTCAGCCCCAGCATTTT,CATSRAGTGVQPQHF
-,TRBV2,TRBJ2-5,many,TGTGCCAGCATCCGATTGGCCATACAGGGAACCCAGTACTTC,CASIRLAIQGTQYF
-,TRBV2,TRBJ1-2,-,TGTGCCAGCAGTGAAGGGGGGGGGGCTGGCTATGGCTACACCTTC,CASSEGGGAGYGYTF
TRBD2,TRBV5-1,TRBJ2-7,-,TGCGCCAGCAGAATAGCGGGAGCTAACTCCTACGAGCAGTACTTC,CASRIAGANSYEQYF
-,TRBV25-1,TRBJ1-2,many,TGTGCCAGCAGTGAATCAAACAACCACTATGGCTACACCTTC,CASSESNNHYGYTF
TRBD1,TRBV29-1,TRBJ1-1,many,TGCAGCGTAACAGGGGCCTGGAGCACTGAAGCTTTCTTT,CSVTGAWSTEAFF
-,TRBV7-9,TRBJ2-2,many,TGTGCCAGTCCGCGCGACACCGGGGAGCTGTTTTTT,CASPRDTGELFF
TRBD1,TRBV7-2,TRBJ2-5,many,TGTGCCAGCAGCTCTCGACAGGGTGGTGAGACCCAGTACTTC,CASSSRQGGETQYF
-,TRBV29-1,TRBJ1-2,-,TGCAGCGTTGACGACGGGGGACCCTATGGCTACACCTTC,CSVDDGGPYGYTF
-,TRBV5-8,TRBJ2-6,many,TGTGCCAGCAGCTTGGTTGGGTCTGGGGCCAACGTCCTGACTTTC,CASSLVGSGANVLTF
TRBD1,TRBV7-2,TRBJ2-2,few,TGTGCCAGCAGCTCCAGGACAGGGGGGTTCAGTGCGAACACCGGGGAGCTGTTTTTT,CASSSRTGGFSANTGELFF
TRBD2,TRBV24-1,TRBJ2-5,-,TGTGCCACCAGTGACCATGCCGGGACTAGAAGGGAGACCCAGTACTTC,CATSDHAGTRRETQYF
-,TRBV7-2,TRBJ2-5,-,TGTGCCAGCAGCAAACAAGAGACCCAGAACTTC,CASSKQETQNF
-,TRBV30,TRBJ1-1,-,TGTGCCTGGATTCCTTGGGGCTATAACACTGAAGCTTTCTTT,CAWIPWGYNTEAFF
TRBD1,TRBV19,TRBJ2-7,-,TGTGCCAGCGGAAAGGGACAGGGATTGGACGAGCAGTACTTC,CASGKGQGLDEQYF
TRBD1,TRBV11-2,TRBJ2-7,many,TGTGCCAGCAGCTTAGCTCCACAGGGGAGTTCCTACGAGCAGTACTTC,CASSLAPQGSSYEQYF
-,TRBV7-3,TRBJ1-1,many,TGTGCCAGCGCTTTCTCGGCGGGAGACAGCGAAGCTTTCTTT,CASAFSAGDSEAFF
-,TRBV7-2,TRBJ1-3,many,TGTGCCAGCAGCTTATCCGCCGCCCTACTTGGAAACACCATATATTTT,CASSLSAALLGNTIYF
-,TRBV6-5,TRBJ1-3,-,TGTGCCAGCCTCCCGGGGTACGGAAACACCATATATTTT,CASLPGYGNTIYF
TRBD1,TRBV7-2,TRBJ1-5,-,TGTGCCAGCAGCTTATCTGCAGGGGGAAGAAGCAATCAGCTCCAGCATTTT,CASSLSAGGRSNQLQHF
-,TRBV7-8,TRBJ1-1,-,TGTGCCAGCAGCCTTAGCTTGGGGCTAAACACTGAAGCTTTCTTT,CASSLSLGLNTEAFF
TRBD1,TRBV29-1,TRBJ1-2,many,TGCAGCGTTGAAGGGACAGGGAGGGGGTATGGCTACACCTTC,CSVEGTGRGYGYTF
-,TRBV29-1,TRBJ1-5,many,TGCAGCGTTGAATTGGACGGTGGACAGCCCCAGCATTTT,CSVELDGGQPQHF
-,TRBV7-9,TRBJ2-2,many,TGTGCCAGCAGCTTCGCCCTGAACACCGGGGAGCTGTTTTTT,CASSFALNTGELFF
-,TRBV11-2,TRBJ2-7,-,TGTGCCAGCTTCATAGACGCGGGCTACGAGCAGTACTTC,CASFIDAGYEQYF
TRBD1,TRBV10-3,TRBJ1-5,many,TGTGCCATCAGTGATCAGGGGGTCGTGAGGGAGCCCCAGCATTTT,CAISDQGVVREPQHF
-,TRBV7-2,TRBJ2-7,many,TGTGCCAGCAGCCAGGGGGGGGCGGAGCAGTACTTC,CASSQGGAEQYF
-,TRBV11-3,TRBJ1-1,-,TGTGCCAGCAGCTCCCGGTTGAGCACTGAAGCTTTCTTT,CASSSRLSTEAFF
-,TRBV6-1,TRBJ2-7,few,TGTGCCAGCACCCCGATCTACAGCTCCTACGAGCAGTACTTC,CASTPIYSSYEQYF
-,TRBV13,TRBJ1-2,many,TGTGCCAGCAGCTTAGAACGGTATGGCTACACCTTC,CASSLERYGYTF
-,TRBV20-1,TRBJ2-7,many,TGCAGTGCTAGACGGACTGGCGCCTTCTCCTACGAGCAGTACTTC,CSARRTGAFSYEQYF
TRBD1,TRBV2,TRBJ1-1,few,TGTGCCAGCAGTGATCGTAGGGGGCTTACTGAAGCTTTCTTT,CASSDRRGLTEAFF
TRBD2,TRBV2,TRBJ2-7,-,TGTGCCAGCCGAGGAGGGACTAGCATCTCCGAGCAGTACTTC,CASRGGTSISEQYF